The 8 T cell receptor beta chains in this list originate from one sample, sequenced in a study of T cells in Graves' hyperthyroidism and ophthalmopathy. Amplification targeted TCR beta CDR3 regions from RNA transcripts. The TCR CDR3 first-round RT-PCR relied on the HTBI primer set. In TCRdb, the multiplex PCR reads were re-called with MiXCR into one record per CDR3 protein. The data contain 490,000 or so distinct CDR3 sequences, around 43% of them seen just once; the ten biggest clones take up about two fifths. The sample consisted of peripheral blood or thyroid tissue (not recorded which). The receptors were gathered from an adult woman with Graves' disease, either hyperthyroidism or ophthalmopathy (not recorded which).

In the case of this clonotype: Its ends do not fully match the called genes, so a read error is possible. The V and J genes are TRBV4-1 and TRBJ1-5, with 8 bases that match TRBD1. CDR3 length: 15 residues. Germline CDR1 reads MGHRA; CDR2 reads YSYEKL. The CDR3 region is CARSQAGQGALPQHF. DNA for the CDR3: TGCGCCCGCAGCCAAGCAGGGCAGGGGGCATTGCCCCAGCATTTT.

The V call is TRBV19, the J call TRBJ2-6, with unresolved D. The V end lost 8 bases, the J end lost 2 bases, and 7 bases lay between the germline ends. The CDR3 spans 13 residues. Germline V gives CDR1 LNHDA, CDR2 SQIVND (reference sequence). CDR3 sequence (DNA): TGTGCCAGTCAAATGGCTGGGGCCAACGTCCTGACTTTC. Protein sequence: CASQMAGANVLTF.

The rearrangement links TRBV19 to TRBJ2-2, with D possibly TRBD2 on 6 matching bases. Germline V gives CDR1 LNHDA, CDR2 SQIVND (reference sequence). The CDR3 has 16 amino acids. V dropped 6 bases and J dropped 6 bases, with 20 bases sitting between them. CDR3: CASSNGRTGVPGELFF. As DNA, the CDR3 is TGTGCCAGTAGCAACGGTAGGACGGGAGTACCCGGGGAGCTGTTTTTT.

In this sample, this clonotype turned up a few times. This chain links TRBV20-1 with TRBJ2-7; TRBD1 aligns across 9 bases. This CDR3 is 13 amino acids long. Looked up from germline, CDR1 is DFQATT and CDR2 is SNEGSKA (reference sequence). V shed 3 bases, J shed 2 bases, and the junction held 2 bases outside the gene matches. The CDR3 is CSARTGGTYEQYF. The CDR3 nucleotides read TGCAGTGCTAGGACAGGGGGAACCTACGAGCAGTACTTC.

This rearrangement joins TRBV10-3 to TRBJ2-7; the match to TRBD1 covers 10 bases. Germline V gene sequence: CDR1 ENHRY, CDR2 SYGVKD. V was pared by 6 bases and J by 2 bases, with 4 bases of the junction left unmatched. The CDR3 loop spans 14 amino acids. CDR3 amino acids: CAIRGGQGAYEQYF. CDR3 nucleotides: TGTGCCATCAGGGGAGGACAGGGGGCCTACGAGCAGTACTTC.

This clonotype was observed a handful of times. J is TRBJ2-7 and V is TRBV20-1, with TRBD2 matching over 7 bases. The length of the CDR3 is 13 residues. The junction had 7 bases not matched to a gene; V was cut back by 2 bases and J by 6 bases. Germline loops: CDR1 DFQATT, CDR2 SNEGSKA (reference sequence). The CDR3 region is CSARWASGGEQYF. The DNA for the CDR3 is TGCAGTGCTAGATGGGCTAGCGGTGGCGAGCAGTACTTC.

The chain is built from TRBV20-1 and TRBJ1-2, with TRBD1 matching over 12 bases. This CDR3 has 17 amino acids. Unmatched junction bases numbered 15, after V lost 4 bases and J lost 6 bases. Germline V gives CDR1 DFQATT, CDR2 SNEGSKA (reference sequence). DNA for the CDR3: TGCAGTGCTACGGGACAGGGGGCCCACACCGGGGACGATGGCTACACCTTC. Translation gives CSATGQGAHTGDDGYTF.

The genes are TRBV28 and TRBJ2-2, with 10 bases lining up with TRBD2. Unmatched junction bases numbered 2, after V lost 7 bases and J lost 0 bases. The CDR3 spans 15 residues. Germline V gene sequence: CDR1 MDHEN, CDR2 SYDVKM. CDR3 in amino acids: CASKLAGTNTGELFF. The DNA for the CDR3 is TGTGCCAGCAAACTAGCGGGAACGAACACCGGGGAGCTGTTTTTT. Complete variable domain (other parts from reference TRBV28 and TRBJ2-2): DVKVTQSSRYLVKRTGEKVFLECVQDMDHENMFWYRQDPGLGLRLIYFSYDVKMKEKGDIPEGYSVSREKKERFSLILESASTNQTSMYLCASKLAGTNTGELFFGEGSRLTVL.